The 17 T cell receptor beta chains in this list originate from one sample, sequenced in a study of cytomegalovirus exposure and HLA in healthy donors. Amplification used 60 Vbeta primers and 13 Jbeta primers. Sequencing was performed with immunoSEQ multiplex PCR; in TCRdb, only in-frame clones are kept and a portion is missing. Counted here are about 120,000 clones, about 70% occurring once; the ten biggest clones make up 4.8%. Sequencing input: PBMCs. The receptors were sampled from a man aged 25-45 years in good health and CMV-seropositive.

This clone came up a few times. The chain has TRBV28 and TRBJ1-1, with D perhaps matching TRBD1 (6 bases). This CDR3 contains 13 residues. V lost 4 bases and J lost 5, with 11 bases in between. Germline-derived CDR1 and CDR2 are MDHEN and SYDVKM. The CDR3 region has the DNA TGTGCCAGCAGTTCACCAGGGGAGACTGAAGCTTTCTTT. This sequence encodes CASSSPGETEAFF.

The CDR3 sequence is CASSSGTVNTEAFF. In DNA form, the CDR3 reads TGTGCCAGCAGTTCCGGGACAGTTAACACTGAAGCTTTCTTT. This chain uses TRBV14 with TRBJ1-1; 7 nucleotides agree with TRBD1. V lost 6 bases, J lost 2 bases, and 6 bases stayed unmatched. Germline assignment: CDR1 SGHDN and CDR2 FVKESK. This CDR3 region has 14 residues.

The chain recombines TRBV28 with TRBJ2-1, with TRBD1 identical over 7 bases. After removal of 1 base from V and 3 bases from J, the junction contained 6 bases not matched to a gene. There are 16 residues in the CDR3. Germline V lookup: CDR1 MDHEN, CDR2 SYDVKM. CDR3 nucleotide sequence: TGTGCCAGCAGTTTATTAGAAGGGGGCGTCTACAATGAGCAGTTCTTC. Translating it yields CASSLLEGGVYNEQFF.

The genes are TRBV7-9 and TRBJ2-7, with 12 bases aligning to TRBD1. Germline trimming cut 1 base from V and 4 bases from J; bases unmatched to any gene: 5. This CDR3 contains 16 residues. The germline V gene has CDR1 SEHNR and CDR2 FQNEAQ (reference sequence). The DNA for the CDR3 is TGTGCCAGCAGCTTAGGGGGGGGACAGGGGGCTTACGAGCAGTACTTC. It specifies CASSLGGGQGAYEQYF.

V gene TRBV5-1 combines with J gene TRBJ2-3; tentatively, D is TRBD1 (6 bases). This CDR3 comprises 15 residues. V was pared by 2 bases and J by 0 bases, with 10 bases between. CDR1 and CDR2 from the germline V gene are SGHRS and YFSETQ. In nucleotides, the CDR3 is TGCGCCAGCAGCTTCATGAGGGGGAGCACAGATACGCAGTATTTT. Protein: CASSFMRGSTDTQYF.

This chain uses TRBV2 with TRBJ1-1; D call uncertain. Germline V gene lookup returns CDR1 SNHLY and CDR2 FYNNEI. The CDR3 extends over 12 amino acids. V lost 8 bases and J 3 bases, leaving 10 bases between the germline ends. CDR3 nucleotide sequence: TGTGCCAGCGAGGACTGGGACACTGAAGCTTTCTTT. Amino acid sequence: CASEDWDTEAFF.

The chain joins TRBV19 to TRBJ2-5; D remains ambiguous. CDR3 length: 14 residues. With 5 bases removed from V and 5 bases from J, the gap between germline ends came to 15 bases. The V gene's germline CDR1 is LNHDA and CDR2 SQIVND (reference sequence). CDR3 DNA sequence: TGTGCCAGTAGTTATTACTTAGGAGCGGAGACCCAGTACTTC. This encodes CASSYYLGAETQYF. Combining the CDR3 with reference TRBV19 and TRBJ2-5 gives the whole variable domain DGGITQSPKYLFRKEGQNVTLSCEQNLNHDAMYWYRQDPGQGLRLIYYSQIVNDFQKGDIAEGYSVSREKKESFPLTVTSAQKNPTAFYLCASSYYLGAETQYFGPGTRLLVL.

This clone was observed a few times. This chain connects TRBV5-6 to TRBJ1-2, with D perhaps TRBD1 (6 bases). This CDR3 contains 13 residues. CDR1 and CDR2 from the germline V gene are SGHDT and YYEEEE. Trimming cost V 0 bases and J 6 bases, with 9 bases left between them. CDR3: CASSLVQGDGYTF. Written as DNA, the CDR3 is TGTGCCAGCAGCTTGGTACAGGGCGATGGCTACACCTTC.

This chain connects TRBV28 to TRBJ2-3; possible D gene TRBD2, 6 bases. This CDR3 comprises 15 residues. The germline V and J ends were trimmed by 2 bases and 10 bases, with 19 bases remaining between them. Germline V CDR1 and CDR2: MDHEN, SYDVKM. The CDR3 bases are TGTGCCAGCAGTTTAGGAACTAGCCTAGTCTCCCCGCAGTATTTT. As protein: CASSLGTSLVSPQYF.

This clone has only a few counts. The chain joins TRBV4-2 to TRBJ2-3, with 8 nucleotides matching TRBD2. With V trimmed by 4 bases and J by 0 bases, 9 bases remained unmatched. CDR1 LGHNA and CDR2 YNFKEQ come from the germline V gene. This CDR3 contains 17 residues. The chain's CDR3 is CASSRGVAGRSTDTQYF. CDR3 nucleotide sequence: TGTGCCAGCAGCCGGGGGGTAGCGGGGCGTAGCACAGATACGCAGTATTTT.

The V and J genes are TRBV5-1 and TRBJ2-1; 13 bases are a match to TRBD2. The CDR3 has 14 residues. The germline V gene encodes CDR1 SGHRS and CDR2 YFSETQ. J was trimmed by 10 bases and V by 4 bases; bases with no gene match: 5. The chain's CDR3 is CASSPTSGGDEQFF. CDR3 DNA: TGCGCCAGCAGCCCTACTAGCGGGGGGGACGAGCAGTTCTTC.

V and J are TRBV27 and TRBJ1-1; 9 bases map to TRBD1. Trimming removed 4 bases from V and 0 bases from J; junction bases left unmatched: 6. CDR3 length: 16 amino acids. Germline CDR1 reads MNHEY; CDR2 reads SMNVEV (reference sequence). As DNA, the CDR3 is TGTGCCAGCAGTTCGGGACAGGGCTCCATGAACACTGAAGCTTTCTTT. This encodes CASSSGQGSMNTEAFF.

This sequence joins TRBV19 and TRBJ2-6, with D unresolved. The CDR3 extends over 15 amino acids. Germline V gives CDR1 LNHDA, CDR2 SQIVND (reference sequence). V lost 1 base, J lost 0 bases, and 4 bases lay in between. The CDR3 sequence: CASSIASSGANVLTF. CDR3 coding DNA: TGTGCCAGTAGTATAGCCAGCTCTGGGGCCAACGTCCTGACTTTC.

The chain links TRBV19 to TRBJ2-5; a possible D gene is TRBD2 (6 bases). Trimming left V 1 base short and J 1 base short, with 13 bases between. Germline CDR1 is LNHDA and CDR2 is SQIVND (reference sequence). This CDR3 is built from 16 residues. This CDR3 is CASSIGGTPGQETQYF. CDR3 DNA sequence: TGTGCCAGTAGTATAGGCGGGACGCCCGGCCAAGAGACCCAGTACTTC.

The V call is TRBV27, the J call TRBJ2-1; D gene ambiguous. The CDR3 loop spans 13 amino acids. Germline V gene sequence: CDR1 MNHEY, CDR2 SMNVEV (reference sequence). Trimming left V 5 bases short and J 8 bases short, with 13 bases between. CDR3 loop: CASSPPGRYEQFF. DNA for the CDR3: TGTGCCAGCAGTCCACCCGGCAGGTATGAGCAGTTCTTC.

The gene calls are TRBV7-9 and TRBJ2-5; no firm D call. V lost 1 base and J lost 4, with 7 bases in between. Looked up from germline, CDR1 is SEHNR and CDR2 is FQNEAQ (reference sequence). The CDR3 extends over 13 amino acids. The CDR3 nucleotides read TGTGCCAGCAGCTTAGTGGGCAGAGAGACCCAGTACTTC. It is translated as CASSLVGRETQYF.

The chain carries TRBV14 and TRBJ1-1, with 9 bases identical to TRBD1. The length of the CDR3 is 16 residues. The V segment lost 3 bases and the J segment 2 bases; nucleotides outside the gene matches: 7. Germline CDR1 and CDR2: SGHDN and FVKESK. The CDR3 region has the DNA TGTGCCAGCAGCCACAGGACAGGGGTTACAAACACTGAAGCTTTCTTT. Amino acid sequence: CASSHRTGVTNTEAFF.